These 18 T cell receptor beta chains originate from one sample sequenced in a study of CD8+ T cells in alopecia areata. Sequencing templates came from extracted RNA that was reverse transcribed into cDNA. Libraries were prepared by immunoSEQ multiplex PCR; TCRdb keeps only in-frame clonotypes and omits some of them. This repertoire shows around 140,000 clones, more than 45% found once; its top ten account for approximately 7%. The sample comprised CD4+ T cells sorted from blood. The receptors come from a human donor with alopecia areata.

Here the CDR3 reads CASRDSRGETQYF. Written as DNA, the CDR3 is TGTGCCAGCAGGGACTCCAGAGGAGAGACCCAGTACTTC. The gene calls are TRBV25-1 and TRBJ2-5; possibly TRBD2 for D (5 bases). The V end lost 6 bases, the J end lost 4 bases, and 12 bases lay between the germline ends. This CDR3 is built from 13 residues. Looked up from germline, CDR1 is MGHDK and CDR2 is SYGVNS.

The J gene is TRBJ2-7, the V gene TRBV10-3, with D possibly matching TRBD1 (5 bases). The ends were cut back, 10 bases at V and 2 bases at J, with 15 bases in the middle. The CDR3 totals 13 residues. Germline V gene lookup returns CDR1 ENHRY and CDR2 SYGVKD. CDR3 sequence: CASSRVGTYEQYF. CDR3 nucleotides: TGTGCCAGCTCCAGGGTGGGGACCTACGAGCAGTACTTC.

V and J are TRBV7-9 and TRBJ1-2; unclear D gene. Trimming stripped 2 bases from V and 3 bases from J, with 4 bases between. Germline CDR1 reads SEHNR; CDR2 reads FQNEAQ (reference sequence). This CDR3 has 12 amino acids. CDR3 region: CASSLSDYGYTF. In DNA, the CDR3 is TGTGCCAGCAGCTTAAGCGACTATGGCTACACCTTC.

This clone has just a few counts. The chain carries TRBV19 and TRBJ1-1; 7 nucleotides match TRBD1. Trimming removed 6 bases from V and 6 bases from J; junction bases left unmatched: 13. The germline CDR1 and CDR2 sequences are LNHDA and SQIVND (reference sequence). This CDR3 has 15 amino acids. CDR3 loop: CASRAGTANRAEAFF. The CDR3 DNA is TGTGCCAGTAGGGCCGGGACAGCAAACCGAGCTGAAGCTTTCTTT.

The chain has TRBV5-4 and TRBJ1-1, with no clear D. Germline CDR1 and CDR2: SGHNT and YYREEE (reference sequence). The CDR3 totals 13 residues. Between the trimmed V and J ends, which lost 1 base and 6 bases, there was a span of 10 bases. DNA of the CDR3: TGTGCCAGCAGCTTGTTGGAGTTCGCTGAAGCTTTCTTT. This codes for CASSLLEFAEAFF.

In its sample, this clone was seen a few times. Other DNA sequences of this sample code for an identical CDR3. J is TRBJ2-7 and V is TRBV28, with D perhaps matching TRBD1 (5 bases). CDR3 length equals 13 residues. CDR1 MDHEN and CDR2 SYDVKM come from the germline V gene. The germline V and J ends were trimmed by 3 bases and 2 bases, with 8 bases remaining between them. In DNA, the CDR3 is TGTGCCAGCAGTTTGCAGGGCCCCTACGAGCAGTACTTC. Protein sequence: CASSLQGPYEQYF.

The CDR3 nucleotides read TGTGCCAGCAGCTTGATGGAGCGGGAGCAGTACTTC. It yields the protein CASSLMEREQYF. The chain links TRBV5-6 to TRBJ2-7; possible D gene TRBD2, 5 bases. CDR1 and CDR2 (germline): SGHDT, YYEEEE. The V gene lost 1 base and the J gene lost 7 bases, with 9 bases spanning the gap. The CDR3 sequence is 12 residues long.

The DNA for the CDR3 is TGTGCCAGCAGTTTTGAGGGTCCAGATACGCAGTATTTT. It specifies CASSFEGPDTQYF. The gene calls are TRBV28 and TRBJ2-3, with D possibly matching TRBD2 (5 bases). V was cut by 3 bases and J by 4 bases, with 8 bases left in between. This CDR3 is 13 amino acids long. Germline V gives CDR1 MDHEN, CDR2 SYDVKM.

V is TRBV4-1 and J is TRBJ2-3; D gene uncertain. The V gene lost 3 bases and the J gene lost 3 bases, with 7 bases spanning the gap. The germline gives CDR1 MGHRA, CDR2 YSYEKL. This CDR3 has 13 amino acids. CDR3 amino acids: CASSHPMTDTQYF. CDR3 nucleotides: TGCGCCAGCAGCCACCCTATGACAGATACGCAGTATTTT.

This clone came up a few times. Other DNA sequences in this specimen translate into the identical CDR3. The genes are TRBV29-1 and TRBJ2-1, with unresolved D. Per germline, CDR1 SQVTM and CDR2 ANQGSEA. The CDR3 extends over 10 amino acids. Trimming removed 4 bases at V and 4 bases at J, with 2 bases between. CDR3 loop: CSVGYNEQFF. In nucleotides, the CDR3 is TGCAGCGTTGGGTACAATGAGCAGTTCTTC.

For the CDR3, the DNA is TGTGCCAGCACCACAGGGGACAGGGGTTACGAGCAGTACTTC. Amino acids: CASTTGDRGYEQYF. The genes are TRBV6-5 and TRBJ2-7, with TRBD1 matching over 10 bases. Germline-derived CDR1 and CDR2 are MNHEY and SVGAGI. This CDR3 has 14 residues. J was trimmed by 4 bases and V by 7 bases; bases with no gene match: 7.

This clone was recorded only once. This rearrangement joins TRBV10-3 to TRBJ2-6; no firm D call. Germline loops: CDR1 ENHRY, CDR2 SYGVKD. This CDR3 is 12 amino acids long. V lost 9 bases and J lost 4, with 7 bases in between. The CDR3 DNA sequence: TGTGCCATGCAGGCGGGGGCCAACGTCCTGACTTTC. Translation: CAMQAGANVLTF.

This clone was seen more than once but under ten times. The rearrangement links TRBV5-6 to TRBJ1-2, with TRBD1 as a possible D gene (5 bases). V was clipped by 0 bases and J by 8 bases, with 20 bases between them. The V gene's germline CDR1 is SGHDT and CDR2 YYEEEE. The CDR3 length is 16 residues. CDR3 loop: CASSLALGQGQGGYTF. Here the CDR3 DNA reads TGTGCCAGCAGCTTGGCGTTGGGTCAGGGCCAAGGGGGCTACACCTTC. Complete variable domain (other parts from reference TRBV5-6 and TRBJ1-2): DAGVTQSPTHLIKTRGQQVTLRCSPKSGHDTVSWYQQALGQGPQFIFQYYEEEERQRGNFPDRFSGHQFPNYSSELNVNALLLGDSALYLCASSLALGQGQGGYTFGSGTRLTVV.

The chain has TRBV6-5 and TRBJ1-3; D gene uncertain. The germline V gene encodes CDR1 MNHEY and CDR2 SVGAGI. CDR3 length: 14 residues. V lost 6 bases, J lost 1 base, and 10 bases lay in between. The CDR3 loop is CASSRVLSGNTIYF. CDR3 DNA: TGTGCCAGCAGCAGAGTCCTTTCTGGAAACACCATATATTTT.

The V call is TRBV6-6, the J call TRBJ2-1; 9 positions agree with TRBD2. The germline gives CDR1 MNHNY, CDR2 SVGAGI (reference sequence). The length of the CDR3 is 14 residues. Unmatched junction bases numbered 9, after V lost 9 bases and J lost 6 bases. The CDR3 nucleotides are TGTGCCAGTAAAGCGCTAGCGGGGTTCAATGAGCAGTTCTTC. As protein: CASKALAGFNEQFF.

A single count supports this clone. This sequence joins TRBV7-3 and TRBJ2-1; 9 bases are a match to TRBD1. This CDR3 has 15 amino acids. Germline V lookup: CDR1 SGHTA, CDR2 FQGTGA. The trim removed 4 bases at V and 6 bases at J, leaving 7 bases unmatched. DNA of the CDR3: TGTGCCAGCAGCTCGCTCGGGACAGGGATCAATGAGCAGTTCTTC. Amino acids: CASSSLGTGINEQFF.

The J gene is TRBJ2-3, the V gene TRBV5-1; no clear D gene. The ends were cut back, 2 bases at V and 2 bases at J, with 12 bases in the middle. The CDR3 covers 15 residues. From germline, CDR1 is SGHRS and CDR2 YFSETQ. CDR3 loop: CASSLFLEDTDTQYF. CDR3 nucleotide sequence: TGCGCCAGCAGCTTATTTCTCGAGGACACAGATACGCAGTATTTT.

This clone was seen a few times. The V gene is TRBV7-9, the J gene TRBJ2-1; a weak D match, TRBD1 (5 bases). The germline V gene has CDR1 SEHNR and CDR2 FQNEAQ (reference sequence). Trimming cost V 5 bases and J 3 bases, with 17 bases left between them. The CDR3 spans 16 residues. The CDR3 sequence: CASSPDQGNRYNEQFF. As DNA, the CDR3 is TGTGCCAGCAGCCCTGATCAGGGAAATCGCTACAATGAGCAGTTCTTC.